This TCR beta chain was recorded in a study of cytomegalovirus exposure and HLA in healthy donors. With 60 Vbeta and 13 Jbeta primers, the PCR was carried out. The table came from immunoSEQ multiplex PCR; TCRdb's copy has only in-frame clones and leaves some out. The table has around 100,000 clones, about 77% seen once. With 6 bases clipped from V and 1 base from J, the junction kept 4 bases outside the gene matches. This CDR3 is 14 amino acids long. Germline values: CDR1 MDHEN, CDR2 SYDVKM. The sequence came from a woman aged 18-29 years in good health and CMV-seropositive. The chain couples TRBV28 to TRBJ2-7; 9 positions agree with TRBD1. Sequenced: PBMCs. CDR3 nucleotides: TGTGCCAGCAGGAGACAGGGGGGGTCCTACGAGCAGTACTTC. Its protein is CASRRQGGSYEQYF.